This T cell receptor (beta chain) emerged from a study of glioma-infiltrating T cells after dendritic cell vaccination. Across the whole study: Three intradermal dendritic cell vaccine injections were given every two weeks. Overall study results and limits: Only a small number of patients had complete blood and tumor samples. Longer survival after dendritic cell vaccination followed higher pretreatment TIL content.

A remark on this clone: Antigen unknown.

Between the trimmed V and J ends, which lost 3 bases and 1 base, there was a span of 13 bases. The CDR3 length is 16 residues. CDR1 and CDR2 (germline): LNHDA, SQIVND (reference sequence). This sample's time point: after dendritic cell vaccination, including at tumor progression/relapse. Clones were read by immunoSEQ multiplex PCR, and TCRdb kept only the in-frame ones, dropping some. This sample yields about 87,000 clones, of which about four fifths are seen a single time; around 7% belongs to the top ten. This chain connects TRBV19 to TRBJ2-1; tentative D call: TRBD1 (5 bases). This receptor was identified in a human donor with glioblastoma. The sequenced sample was blood, obtained after dendritic cell vaccination. The CDR3 bases are TGTGCCAGTAGTATCGTTCAGGGAAGGTCCTACAATGAGCAGTTCTTC. It codes for CASSIVQGRSYNEQFF.